This T cell receptor beta chain was captured by sequencing in a study of molecular identifiers for immune sequencing clone quantification. The CDR3 sequence is 16 residues long. Trimming cost V 5 bases and J 1 base, with 19 bases left between them. Germline CDR1 and CDR2: DFQATT and SNEGSKA (reference sequence). In regard to this clonotype: Since a much larger clone is just one base distant, this may be a read error.

From the PCR reads, TCRdb called clonotypes with MiXCR, one entry per CDR3 protein. Of about 100,000 distinct CDR3 sequences in the sample, roughly 34% were seen once. This clonotype originated in a human donor in good health. Some libraries in this study had Jurkat cell RNA spiked in. The specimen sequenced was naive CD8+ T cells from blood, with Jurkat cell RNA spiked in. The subset: FACS-sorted CD8+CD4-CCR7+CD45RA+ naive T cells. The chain joins TRBV20-1 to TRBJ2-3; a possible D gene is TRBD2 (5 bases). The CDR3 nucleotides are TGCAGTGCTGGGGATAGCGACACCATTGGCACAGATACGCAGTATTTT. Translated: CSAGDSDTIGTDTQYF.